A single sample is the source of the 4 T cell receptor beta chains below, sequenced in a study of T cell repertoires in cytomegalovirus infection. TCRdb itself ran the reads through MiXCR, one entry per CDR3 protein. Among 200,000 or so distinct CDR3 sequences listed, roughly 34% were seen once. No antigen is known for these receptors. Sequencing was performed on CD8+ T cells from cultured PBMCs, taken from culture after CMV antigen stimulation. The origin of the receptors is a human donor in good health (CMV status not recorded). Some clones in this sample may be carry-over from other donors' samples.

This chain uses TRBV28 with TRBJ1-6; D is unresolved. The CDR3 consists of 15 residues. Germline CDR1 MDHEN, CDR2 SYDVKM. The V end was cut by 4 bases, the J end by 0 bases, with 7 bases between. CDR3 residues: CASSSTSSYNSPLHF. As DNA, the CDR3 is TGTGCCAGCAGTTCTACGAGCTCCTATAATTCACCCCTCCACTTT.

The chain links TRBV12-3 or TRBV12-4 to TRBJ2-5; tentative D call: TRBD2 (5 bases). V dropped 5 bases and J dropped 4 bases, with 11 bases sitting between them. The CDR3 has 13 residues. Here the CDR3 reads CASSQSSRETQYF. The CDR3 region has the DNA TGTGCCAGCAGTCAATCTAGCAGAGAGACCCAGTACTTC.

This clonotype occurred a few times. The chain has TRBV27 and TRBJ1-5, with TRBD1 as a possible D gene (5 bases). The germline CDR1 and CDR2 sequences are MNHEY and SMNVEV (reference sequence). Trimming stripped 6 bases from V and 5 bases from J, with 8 bases between. The CDR3 contains 12 residues. CDR3 in amino acids: CASRRGDQPQHF. CDR3 sequence (DNA): TGTGCCAGCAGGAGGGGTGATCAGCCCCAGCATTTT.

The chain couples TRBV27 to TRBJ1-2; 8 bases are a match to TRBD1. The V segment lost 8 bases and the J segment 6 bases; nucleotides outside the gene matches: 8. The CDR3 covers 13 residues. Germline V gives CDR1 MNHEY, CDR2 SMNVEV (reference sequence). Written as DNA, the CDR3 is TGTGCCAGCGCGGACAGGGCCTTAGATGGCTACACCTTC. This sequence encodes CASADRALDGYTF.